The rows below give T cell receptor beta chains drawn from one sample of a study of glioma-infiltrating T cells after dendritic cell vaccination. Generated by immunoSEQ multiplex PCR, the TCRdb table keeps only in-frame clones and is missing some. This sample carries 75,000 to 100,000 clones, about four fifths of them seen once, and the ten largest clones take about 6.5%. The specimen was blood, collected before dendritic cell vaccination. The origin of the receptors is a human donor with glioblastoma. Both conserved end residues are part of each CDR3. Each record gives: clone size, V gene, J gene, D gene, CDR3 protein, CDR3 DNA. D genes are given only for firm matches. A row's size may be missing; if present it is once, few, many or a size class.

-	TRBV5-4	TRBJ1-2	TRBD1	CASSPSDRDHGYTF	TGTGCCAGCAGCCCCTCCGACAGGGACCATGGCTACACCTTC
medium-sized	TRBV2	TRBJ2-3	TRBD2	CASSGTSGTTDTQYF	TGTGCCAGCAGCGGGACTAGCGGAACCACAGATACGCAGTATTTT
-	TRBV5-1	TRBJ1-2	-	CASSLDGNYGYTF	TGCGCCAGCAGCTTAGACGGGAACTATGGCTACACCTTC
-	TRBV19	TRBJ1-1	TRBD1	CASSRDRDWFNTEAFF	TGTGCCAGTAGTAGGGACAGGGATTGGTTTAACACTGAAGCTTTCTTT
-	TRBV11-1	TRBJ2-2	-	CASSLGLRNTGELFF	TGTGCCAGCAGCTTAGGTCTCAGAAACACCGGGGAGCTGTTTTTT
-	TRBV25-1	TRBJ1-2	-	CASSEPDSHYGYTF	TGTGCCAGCAGTGAACCGGACAGTCACTATGGCTACACCTTC
-	TRBV5-1	TRBJ2-1	-	CASSGGPPNEQFF	TGCGCCAGCAGCGGGGGCCCACCAAATGAGCAGTTCTTC
once	TRBV11-2	TRBJ2-7	TRBD2	CASSLDLAGGTYEQYF	TGTGCCAGCAGCTTAGATCTAGCGGGGGGAACCTACGAGCAGTACTTC
-	TRBV6-6	TRBJ1-5	-	CASSFGSSNQPQHF	TGTGCCAGCAGTTTCGGGAGTAGCAATCAGCCCCAGCATTTT
-	TRBV5-4	TRBJ2-7	TRBD1	CASSPPPGQGHHEQYF	TGTGCCAGCAGCCCACCCCCGGGACAGGGGCACCACGAGCAGTACTTC
-	TRBV5-4	TRBJ2-2	-	CASSLGAGNTGELFF	TGTGCCAGCAGCTTGGGGGCGGGGAACACCGGGGAGCTGTTTTTT
-	TRBV7-3	TRBJ1-2	-	CASSLSGGGYGYTF	TGTGCCAGCAGCTTAAGCGGGGGCGGCTATGGCTACACCTTC
-	TRBV5-1	TRBJ1-1	TRBD1	CASGMTGGRGEAFF	TGCGCCAGCGGGATGACAGGGGGCAGGGGTGAAGCTTTCTTT
-	TRBV5-1	TRBJ2-7	-	CASSTRGALYEQYF	TGCGCCAGCAGTACACGGGGGGCCCTCTACGAGCAGTACTTC
-	TRBV19	TRBJ1-2	-	CASSIVGKGYTF	TGTGCCAGTAGTATAGTCGGGAAAGGCTACACCTTC
once	TRBV4-1	TRBJ2-3	TRBD2	CASSQGWAGTSDTDTQYF	TGCGCCAGCAGCCAAGGGTGGGCCGGGACTAGCGACACAGATACGCAGTATTTT
-	TRBV5-1	TRBJ2-2	-	CASSLAPGDFTGELFF	TGCGCCAGCAGCTTGGCCCCGGGAGATTTCACCGGGGAGCTGTTTTTT
-	TRBV21-1	TRBJ2-7	-	CASRYDRGDSYEQYF	TGTGCCAGCAGGTACGACAGGGGGGACTCCTACGAGCAGTACTTC
-	TRBV30	TRBJ1-1	TRBD1	CAWSLITGVNTEAFF	TGTGCCTGGAGCCTAATCACAGGGGTGAACACTGAAGCTTTCTTT
-	TRBV7-6	TRBJ2-1	-	CASSRLTTQRDEQFF	TGTGCCAGCAGCCGCCTAACAACTCAGCGGGATGAGCAGTTCTTC
many	TRBV6-7	TRBJ1-6	-	CASTPGNLHF	TGTGCCAGCACCCCCGGGAACCTCCACTTT
-	TRBV20-1	TRBJ2-1	-	CSARRNEQFF	TGCAGTGCTAGACGCAATGAGCAGTTCTTC
-	TRBV2	TRBJ1-5	TRBD1	CASSGRGRQPQHF	TGTGCCAGCTCCGGCAGGGGGCGACAGCCCCAGCATTTT
-	TRBV5-8	TRBJ1-1	-	CASSFYLNTEAFF	TGTGCCAGCAGCTTTTATCTGAACACTGAAGCTTTCTTT
-	TRBV10-3	TRBJ1-2	TRBD1	CAISRTGETYGYTF	TGTGCCATCAGTAGGACAGGGGAAACCTATGGCTACACCTTC
-	TRBV2	TRBJ2-1	TRBD2	CASSDLGLAGVNEQFF	TGTGCCAGCAGTGACCTAGGACTAGCGGGAGTAAATGAGCAGTTCTTC
once	TRBV5-6	TRBJ2-7	-	CASSLVWTDTYEQYF	TGTGCCAGCAGCTTGGTGTGGACAGACACCTACGAGCAGTACTTC
few	TRBV18	TRBJ2-7	TRBD1	CASSPGTVSYEQYF	TGTGCCAGCTCACCCGGGACAGTCTCCTACGAGCAGTACTTC
-	TRBV15	TRBJ1-1	TRBD1	CATSRGDRADTEAFF	TGTGCCACCAGCAGAGGAGACAGGGCTGACACTGAAGCTTTCTTT
once	TRBV7-3	TRBJ2-3	TRBD1	CASSLDRGTPDTQYF	TGTGCCAGCAGCTTAGACAGGGGGACGCCAGATACGCAGTATTTT
-	TRBV18	TRBJ2-3	TRBD1	CASSPIGTGKADTQYF	TGTGCCAGCTCCCCTATCGGGACAGGGAAAGCAGATACGCAGTATTTT
-	TRBV10-3	TRBJ2-1	TRBD2	CAIGLAGGFGYNEQFF	TGTGCCATCGGGCTGGCGGGGGGCTTCGGATACAATGAGCAGTTCTTC
few	TRBV10-1	TRBJ2-7	-	CASSEYRTSYEQYF	TGCGCCAGCAGTGAATACAGGACGAGCTACGAGCAGTACTTC
-	TRBV5-1	TRBJ2-2	TRBD1	CASSLGDRSNTGELFF	TGCGCCAGCAGCTTGGGGGACAGGTCCAACACCGGGGAGCTGTTTTTT
once	TRBV5-6	TRBJ1-2	TRBD1	CASSKNDRVWSYGYTF	TGTGCCAGCAGCAAGAACGACAGGGTATGGTCCTATGGCTACACCTTC